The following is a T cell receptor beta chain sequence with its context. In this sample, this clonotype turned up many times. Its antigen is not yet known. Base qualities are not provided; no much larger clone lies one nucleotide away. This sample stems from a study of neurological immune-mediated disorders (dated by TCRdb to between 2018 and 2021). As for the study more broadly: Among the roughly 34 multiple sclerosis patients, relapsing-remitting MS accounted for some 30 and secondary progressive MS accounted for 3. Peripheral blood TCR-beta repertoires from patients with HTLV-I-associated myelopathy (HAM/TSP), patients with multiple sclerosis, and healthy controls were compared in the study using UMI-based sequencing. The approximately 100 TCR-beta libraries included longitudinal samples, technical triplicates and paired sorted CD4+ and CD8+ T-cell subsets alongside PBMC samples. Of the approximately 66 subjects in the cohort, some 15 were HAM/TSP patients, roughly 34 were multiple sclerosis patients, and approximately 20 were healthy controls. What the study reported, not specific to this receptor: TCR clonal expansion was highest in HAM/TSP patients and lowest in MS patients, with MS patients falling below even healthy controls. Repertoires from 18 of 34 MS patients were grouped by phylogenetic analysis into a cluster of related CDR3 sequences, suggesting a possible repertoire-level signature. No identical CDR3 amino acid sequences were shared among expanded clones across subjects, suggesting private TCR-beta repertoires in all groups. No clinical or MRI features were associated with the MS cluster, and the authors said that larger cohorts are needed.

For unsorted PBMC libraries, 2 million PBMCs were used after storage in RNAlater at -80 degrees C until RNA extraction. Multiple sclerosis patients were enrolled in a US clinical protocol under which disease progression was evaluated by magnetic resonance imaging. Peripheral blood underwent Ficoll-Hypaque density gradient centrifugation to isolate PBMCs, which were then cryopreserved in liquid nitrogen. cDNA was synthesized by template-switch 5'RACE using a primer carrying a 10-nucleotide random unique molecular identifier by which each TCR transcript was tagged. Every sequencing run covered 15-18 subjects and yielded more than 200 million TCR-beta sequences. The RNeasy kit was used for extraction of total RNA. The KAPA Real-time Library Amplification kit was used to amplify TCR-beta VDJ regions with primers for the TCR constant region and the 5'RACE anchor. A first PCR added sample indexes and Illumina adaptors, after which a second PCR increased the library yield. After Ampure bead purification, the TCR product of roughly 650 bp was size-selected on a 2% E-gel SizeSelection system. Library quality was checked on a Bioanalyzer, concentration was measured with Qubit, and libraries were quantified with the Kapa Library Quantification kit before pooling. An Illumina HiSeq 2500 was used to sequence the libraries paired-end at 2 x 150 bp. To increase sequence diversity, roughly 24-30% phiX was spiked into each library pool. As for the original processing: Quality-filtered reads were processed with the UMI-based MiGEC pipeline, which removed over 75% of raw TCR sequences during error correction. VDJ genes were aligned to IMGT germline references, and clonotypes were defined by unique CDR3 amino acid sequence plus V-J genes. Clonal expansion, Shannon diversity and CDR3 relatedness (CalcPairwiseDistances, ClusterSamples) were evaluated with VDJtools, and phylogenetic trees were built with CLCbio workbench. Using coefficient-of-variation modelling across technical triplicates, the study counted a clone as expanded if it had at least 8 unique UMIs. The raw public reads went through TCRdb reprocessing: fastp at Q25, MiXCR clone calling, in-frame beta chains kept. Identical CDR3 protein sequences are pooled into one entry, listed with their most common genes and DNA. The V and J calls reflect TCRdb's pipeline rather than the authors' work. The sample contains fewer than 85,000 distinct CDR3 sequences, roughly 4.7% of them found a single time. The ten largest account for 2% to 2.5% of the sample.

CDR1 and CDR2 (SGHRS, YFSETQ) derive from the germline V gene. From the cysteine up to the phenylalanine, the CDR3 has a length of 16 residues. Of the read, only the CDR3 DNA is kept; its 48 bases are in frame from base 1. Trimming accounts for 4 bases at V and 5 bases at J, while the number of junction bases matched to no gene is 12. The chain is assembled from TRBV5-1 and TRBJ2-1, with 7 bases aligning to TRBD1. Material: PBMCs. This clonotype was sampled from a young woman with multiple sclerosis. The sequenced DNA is TGCGCCAGCAGCCCGATTATGAGACAGGGCAACAATGAGCAGTTCTTC. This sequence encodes CASSPIMRQGNNEQFF.